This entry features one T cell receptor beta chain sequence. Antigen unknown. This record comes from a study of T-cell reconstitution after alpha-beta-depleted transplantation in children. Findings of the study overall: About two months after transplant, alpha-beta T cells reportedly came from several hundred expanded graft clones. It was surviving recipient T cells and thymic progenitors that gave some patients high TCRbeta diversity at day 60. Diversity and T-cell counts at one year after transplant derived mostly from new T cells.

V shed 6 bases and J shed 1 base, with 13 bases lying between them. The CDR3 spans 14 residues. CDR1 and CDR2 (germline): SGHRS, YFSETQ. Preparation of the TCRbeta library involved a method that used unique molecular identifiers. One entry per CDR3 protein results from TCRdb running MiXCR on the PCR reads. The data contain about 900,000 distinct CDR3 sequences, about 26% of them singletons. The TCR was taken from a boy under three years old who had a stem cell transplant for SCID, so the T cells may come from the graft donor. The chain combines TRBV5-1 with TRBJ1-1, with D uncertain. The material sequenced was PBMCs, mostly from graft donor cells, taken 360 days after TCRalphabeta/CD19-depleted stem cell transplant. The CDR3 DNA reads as TGCGCCAGCATACCTACGTTCCGGAACACTGAAGCTTTCTTT. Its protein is CASIPTFRNTEAFF.